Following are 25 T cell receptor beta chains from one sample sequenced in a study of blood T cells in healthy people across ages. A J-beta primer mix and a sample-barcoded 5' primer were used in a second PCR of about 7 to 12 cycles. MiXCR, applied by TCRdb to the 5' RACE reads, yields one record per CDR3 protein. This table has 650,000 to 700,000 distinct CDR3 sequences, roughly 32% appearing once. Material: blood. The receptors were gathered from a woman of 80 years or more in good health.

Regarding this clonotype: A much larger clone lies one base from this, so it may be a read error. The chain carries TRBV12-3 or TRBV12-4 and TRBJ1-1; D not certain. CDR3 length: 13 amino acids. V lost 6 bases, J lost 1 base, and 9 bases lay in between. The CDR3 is CASRARRNTEAFF. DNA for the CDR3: TGTGCCAGCAGGGCCAGGAGGAACACTGAAGCTTTCTTT.

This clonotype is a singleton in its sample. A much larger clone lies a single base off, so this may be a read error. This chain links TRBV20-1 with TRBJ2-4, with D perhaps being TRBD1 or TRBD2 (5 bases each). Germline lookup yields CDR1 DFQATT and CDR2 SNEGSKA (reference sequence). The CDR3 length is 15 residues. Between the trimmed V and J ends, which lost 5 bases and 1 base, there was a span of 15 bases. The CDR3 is CSAWTGTLAKNIQYF. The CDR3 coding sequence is TGCAGTGCTTGGACCGGGACGTTGGCCAAAAACATTCAGTACTTC.

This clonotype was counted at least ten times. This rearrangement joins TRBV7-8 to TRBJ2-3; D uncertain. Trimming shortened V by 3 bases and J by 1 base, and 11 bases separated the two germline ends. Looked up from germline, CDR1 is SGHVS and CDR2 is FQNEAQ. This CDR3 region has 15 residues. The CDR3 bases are TGTGCCAGCAGCTTTTCCAGCGCAGGCACAGATACGCAGTATTTT. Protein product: CASSFSSAGTDTQYF.

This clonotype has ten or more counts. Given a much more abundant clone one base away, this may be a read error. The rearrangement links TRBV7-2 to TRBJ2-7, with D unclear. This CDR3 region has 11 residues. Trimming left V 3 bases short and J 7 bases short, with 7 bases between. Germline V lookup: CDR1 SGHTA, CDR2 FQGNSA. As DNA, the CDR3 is TGTGCCAGCAGCTTCGCTCAGGAGCAGTACTTC. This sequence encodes CASSFAQEQYF.

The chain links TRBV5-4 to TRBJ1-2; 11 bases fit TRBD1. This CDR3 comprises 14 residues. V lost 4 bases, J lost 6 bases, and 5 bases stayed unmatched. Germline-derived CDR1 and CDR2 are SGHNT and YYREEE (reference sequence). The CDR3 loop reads CASSDRTGGNGYTF. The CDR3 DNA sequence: TGTGCCAGCAGCGACAGGACAGGGGGCAATGGCTACACCTTC.

Written as DNA, the CDR3 is TGCGCCAGCAGCTTGTTGATGGGCGGGCCCGCCTCAGGTACCGGGGAGCTGTTTTTT. Protein: CASSLLMGGPASGTGELFF. The chain has TRBV5-1 and TRBJ2-2, with TRBD2 as a possible D gene (5 bases). CDR3 size: 19 residues. V lost 1 base and J 5 bases, leaving 24 bases between the germline ends. Per the germline V gene, CDR1 is SGHRS and CDR2 is YFSETQ.

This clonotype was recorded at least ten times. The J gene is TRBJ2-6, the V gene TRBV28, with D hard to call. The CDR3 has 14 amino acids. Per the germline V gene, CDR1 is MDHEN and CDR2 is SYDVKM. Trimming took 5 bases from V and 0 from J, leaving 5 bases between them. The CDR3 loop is CASSGHSGANVLTF. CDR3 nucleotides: TGTGCCAGCAGTGGGCACTCTGGGGCCAACGTCCTGACTTTC.

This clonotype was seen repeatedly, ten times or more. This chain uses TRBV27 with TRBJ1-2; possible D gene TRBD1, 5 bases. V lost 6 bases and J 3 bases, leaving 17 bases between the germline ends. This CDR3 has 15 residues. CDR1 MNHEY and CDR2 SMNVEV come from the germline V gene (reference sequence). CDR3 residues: CASSSRTGFDYGYTF. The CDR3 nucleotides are TGTGCCAGCAGCTCAAGAACAGGATTTGACTATGGCTACACCTTC.

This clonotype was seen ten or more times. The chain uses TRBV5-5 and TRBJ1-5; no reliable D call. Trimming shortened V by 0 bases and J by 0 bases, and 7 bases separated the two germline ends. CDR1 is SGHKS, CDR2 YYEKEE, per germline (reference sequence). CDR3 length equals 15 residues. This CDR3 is CASSLVSVSNQPQHF. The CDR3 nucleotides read TGTGCCAGCAGCTTGGTGTCAGTTAGCAATCAGCCCCAGCATTTT.

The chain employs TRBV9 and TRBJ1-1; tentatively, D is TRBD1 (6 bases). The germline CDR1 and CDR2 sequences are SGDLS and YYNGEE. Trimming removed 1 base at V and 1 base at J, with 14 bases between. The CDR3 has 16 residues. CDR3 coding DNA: TGTGCCAGCAGCGTAATCCAAGGGGGGACGAACACTGAAGCTTTCTTT. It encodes CASSVIQGGTNTEAFF. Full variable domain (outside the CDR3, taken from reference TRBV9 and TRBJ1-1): DSGVTQTPKHLITATGQRVTLRCSPRSGDLSVYWYQQSLDQGLQFLIQYYNGEERAKGNILERFSAQQFPDLHSELNLSSLELGDSALYFCASSVIQGGTNTEAFFGQGTRLTVV.

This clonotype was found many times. The CDR3 coding sequence is TGTGCCAGCAGCCAAGAACTTCCTAGCCGGTACGAGCAGTACTTC. Translated, it gives CASSQELPSRYEQYF. The chain links TRBV3-1 to TRBJ2-7; a possible D gene is TRBD2 (5 bases). The germline V gene encodes CDR1 LGHDT and CDR2 YNNKEL (reference sequence). The CDR3 length is 15 residues. The V end lost 0 bases, the J end lost 4 bases, and 13 bases lay between the germline ends.

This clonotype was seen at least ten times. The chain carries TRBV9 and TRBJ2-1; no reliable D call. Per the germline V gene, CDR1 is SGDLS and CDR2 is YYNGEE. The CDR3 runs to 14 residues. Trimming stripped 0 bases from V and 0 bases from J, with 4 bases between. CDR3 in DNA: TGTGCCAGCAGCGTAGCGAGCTCCTACAATGAGCAGTTCTTC. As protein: CASSVASSYNEQFF.

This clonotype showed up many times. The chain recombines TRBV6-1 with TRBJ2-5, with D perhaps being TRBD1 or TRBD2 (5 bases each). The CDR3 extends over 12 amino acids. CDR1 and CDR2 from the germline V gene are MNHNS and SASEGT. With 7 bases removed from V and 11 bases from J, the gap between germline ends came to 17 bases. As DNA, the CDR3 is TGTGCCAGCAAAATCCGGGACGGCCAACAGTACTTC. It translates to CASKIRDGQQYF.

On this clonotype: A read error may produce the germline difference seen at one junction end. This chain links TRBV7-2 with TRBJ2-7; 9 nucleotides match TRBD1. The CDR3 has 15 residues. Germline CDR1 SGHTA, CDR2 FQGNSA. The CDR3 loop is CASSSPGQGSNEQYF. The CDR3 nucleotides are TGTGCCAGCAGCTCTCCGGGACAGGGCTCCAACGAGCAGTACTTC. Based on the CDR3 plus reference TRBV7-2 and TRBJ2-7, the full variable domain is GAGVSQSPSNKVTEKGKDVELRCDPISGHTALYWYRQSLGQGLEFLIYFQGNSAPDKSGLPSDRFSAERTGGSVSTLTIQRTQQEDSAVYLCASSSPGQGSNEQYFGPGTRLTVT.

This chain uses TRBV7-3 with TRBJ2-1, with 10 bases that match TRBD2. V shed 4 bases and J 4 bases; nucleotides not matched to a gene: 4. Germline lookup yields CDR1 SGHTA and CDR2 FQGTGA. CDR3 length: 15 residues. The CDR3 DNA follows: TGTGCCAGCAGCTCAACTAGCGGGGCATACAATGAGCAGTTCTTC. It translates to CASSSTSGAYNEQFF.

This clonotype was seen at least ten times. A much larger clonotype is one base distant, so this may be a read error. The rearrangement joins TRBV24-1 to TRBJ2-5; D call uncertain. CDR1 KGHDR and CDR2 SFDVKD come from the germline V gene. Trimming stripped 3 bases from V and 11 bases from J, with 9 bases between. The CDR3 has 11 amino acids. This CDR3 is CATSDRDEQYF. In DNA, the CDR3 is TGTGCCACCAGTGATAGGGATGAGCAGTACTTC.

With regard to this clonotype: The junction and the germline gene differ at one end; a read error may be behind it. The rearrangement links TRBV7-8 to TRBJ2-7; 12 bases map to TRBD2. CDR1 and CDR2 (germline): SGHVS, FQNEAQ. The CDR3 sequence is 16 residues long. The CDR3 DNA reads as TGTGCCAGCAGCCTTGGGACTAGCGGGTCGTGGAATGAGCGGTACTTC. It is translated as CASSLGTSGSWNERYF.

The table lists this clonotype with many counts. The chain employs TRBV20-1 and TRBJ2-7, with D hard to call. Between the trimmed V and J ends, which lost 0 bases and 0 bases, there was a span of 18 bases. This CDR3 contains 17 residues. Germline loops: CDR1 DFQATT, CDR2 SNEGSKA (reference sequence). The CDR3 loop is CSAREYETLTPSYEQYF. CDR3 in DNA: TGCAGTGCTAGAGAATATGAGACACTCACCCCCTCCTACGAGCAGTACTTC.

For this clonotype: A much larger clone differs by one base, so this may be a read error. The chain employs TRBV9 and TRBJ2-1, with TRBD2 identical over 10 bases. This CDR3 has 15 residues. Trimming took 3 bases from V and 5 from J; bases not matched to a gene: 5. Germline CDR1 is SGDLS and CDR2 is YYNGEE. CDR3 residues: CASSAGAGGHNEQFF. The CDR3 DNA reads TGTGCCAGCAGCGCCGGAGCGGGGGGGCACAATGAGCAGTTCTTC.

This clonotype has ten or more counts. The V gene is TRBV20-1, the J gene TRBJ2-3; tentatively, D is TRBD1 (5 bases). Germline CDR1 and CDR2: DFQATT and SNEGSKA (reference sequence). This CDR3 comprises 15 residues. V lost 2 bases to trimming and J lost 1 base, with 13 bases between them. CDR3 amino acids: CSARIEIQGTDTQYF. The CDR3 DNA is TGCAGTGCTAGAATCGAAATACAGGGCACAGATACGCAGTATTTT.

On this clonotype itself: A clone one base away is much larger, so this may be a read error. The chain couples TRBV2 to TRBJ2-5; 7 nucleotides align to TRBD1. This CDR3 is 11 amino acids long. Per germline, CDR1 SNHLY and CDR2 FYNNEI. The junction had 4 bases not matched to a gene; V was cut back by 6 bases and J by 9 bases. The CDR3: CASRGGGPQYF. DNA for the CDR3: TGTGCCAGCAGAGGGGGCGGGCCCCAGTACTTC.

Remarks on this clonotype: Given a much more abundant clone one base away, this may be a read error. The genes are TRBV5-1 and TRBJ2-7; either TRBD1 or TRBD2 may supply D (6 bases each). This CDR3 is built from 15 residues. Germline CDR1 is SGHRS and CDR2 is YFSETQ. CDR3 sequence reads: CASSFWGAGSYGQYF. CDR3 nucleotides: TGCGCCAGCAGCTTTTGGGGGGCCGGTTCCTACGGGCAGTACTTC.

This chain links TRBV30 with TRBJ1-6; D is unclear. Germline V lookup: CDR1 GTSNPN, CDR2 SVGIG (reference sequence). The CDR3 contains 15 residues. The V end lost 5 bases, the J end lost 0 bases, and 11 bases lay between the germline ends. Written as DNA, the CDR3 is TGTGCCTGGCACCTTGGCAGCTCCTATAATTCACCCCTCCACTTT. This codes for CAWHLGSSYNSPLHF. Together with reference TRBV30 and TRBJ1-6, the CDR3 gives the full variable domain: SQTIHQWPATLVQPVGSPLSLECTVEGTSNPNLYWYRQAAGRGLQLLFYSVGIGQISSEVPQNLSASRPQDRQFILSSKKLLLSDSGFYLCAWHLGSSYNSPLHFGNGTRLTVT.

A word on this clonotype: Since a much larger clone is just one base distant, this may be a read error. CDR3 in amino acids: CASGVDPTNYGYTF. CDR3 coding DNA: TGTGCCAGCGGCGTAGATCCGACTAACTATGGCTACACCTTC. This chain connects TRBV9 to TRBJ1-2; D remains unclear. The CDR3 is 14 residues long. CDR1 is SGDLS, CDR2 YYNGEE, per germline.

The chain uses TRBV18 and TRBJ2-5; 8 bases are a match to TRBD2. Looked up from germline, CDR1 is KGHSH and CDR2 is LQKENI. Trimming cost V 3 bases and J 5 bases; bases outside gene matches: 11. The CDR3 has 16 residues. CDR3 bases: TGTGCCAGCTCACCCCAGGGACTAGAATACACGGAGACCCAGTACTTC. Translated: CASSPQGLEYTETQYF. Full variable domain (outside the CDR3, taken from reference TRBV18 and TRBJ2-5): NAGVMQNPRHLVRRRGQEARLRCSPMKGHSHVYWYRQLPEEGLKFMVYLQKENIIDESGMPKERFSAEFPKEGPSILRIQQVVRGDSAAYFCASSPQGLEYTETQYFGPGTRLLVL.